This T cell receptor beta chain was captured in a study of early T cells in non-severe SARS-CoV-2 infection. This clonotype occurred many times. V shed 2 bases and J shed 5 bases, with 17 bases lying between them. In germline, CDR1 is MGHRA, CDR2 YSYEKL. This CDR3 is 16 amino acids long. Unique molecular identifiers were attached to individual cDNA molecules. From the 5' RACE reads, TCRdb called clonotypes with MiXCR, one entry per CDR3 protein. The top ten hold about 0.85% of the sample, which has about 27,000 distinct CDR3 sequences, approximately 5.4% seen once. Sequenced sample: whole blood. The rearrangement links TRBV4-1 to TRBJ2-3; maybe TRBD2 (7 bases). The receptor was derived from an adult who was a healthcare worker with PCR-confirmed SARS-CoV-2 infection or an uninfected control (not recorded which). CDR3 region: CASSQRGRGAGDTQYF. CDR3 coding DNA: TGCGCCAGCAGCCAAAGGGGGAGGGGCGCGGGAGATACGCAGTATTTT.